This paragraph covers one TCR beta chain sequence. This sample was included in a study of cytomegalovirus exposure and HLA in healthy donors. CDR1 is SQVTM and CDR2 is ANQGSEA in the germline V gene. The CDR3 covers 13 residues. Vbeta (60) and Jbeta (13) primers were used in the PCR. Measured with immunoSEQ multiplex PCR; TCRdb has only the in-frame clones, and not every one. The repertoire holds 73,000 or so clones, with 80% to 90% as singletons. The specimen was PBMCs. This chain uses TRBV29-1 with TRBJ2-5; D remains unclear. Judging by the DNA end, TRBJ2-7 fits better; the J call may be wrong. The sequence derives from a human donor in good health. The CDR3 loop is CSVESVGTYEQYF. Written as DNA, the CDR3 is TGCAGCGTTGAGAGCGTCGGCACCTACGAGCAGTACTTC.